This T cell receptor (beta chain) was found in a study of yellow fever vaccine responses in identical twins (dated by TCRdb to the late 2010s). With regard to the full study: Focusing on identical twins, the study followed the T cell clones that responded to the vaccine, and did so with precision.

With respect to this clonotype: Its antigen remains undetermined. Within one base of it there is no much larger clone, and no base qualities were kept.

The method behind the library was RT-PCR. The reads were generated on an Illumina HiSeq 2500. TCRdb passed the public sequencing reads through fastp at Q25 and MiXCR, retaining productive beta sequences. Under each unique CDR3 protein, matching rows form one entry showing the most common genes and DNA. The sample contains 1,000 or so distinct CDR3 sequences, around 76% of them found a single time. Roughly 28% of the sample goes to the ten largest clones. CDR1 and CDR2 were assigned from the germline V gene as SGHAT and FQNNGV. The CDR3 has 17 amino acids, counting the end cysteine and phenylalanine. The kept DNA is CDR3 alone, 51 bases in frame from the first base. V loses 3 bases at its end and J loses 4 bases; junction bases beyond the gene matches: 5. Overall study results and their limits: The T cell response to vaccination in identical twins was reported by the authors to appear partly convergent and partly personalized.

This receptor was taken from a female donor who received the yellow fever vaccine. The receptor chain draws on TRBV11-2 and TRBJ2-1; TRBD2 fits 14 bases in the junction. The sequencing here drew on T cells from blood (PBMCs), unsorted or a sorted subset (not recorded which), taken before or after yellow fever vaccination (not recorded which). The DNA reads TGTGCCAGCAGCTTGGGGGGACTAGCGGGAGTTTACAATGAGCAGTTCTTC. This translates into CASSLGGLAGVYNEQFF.